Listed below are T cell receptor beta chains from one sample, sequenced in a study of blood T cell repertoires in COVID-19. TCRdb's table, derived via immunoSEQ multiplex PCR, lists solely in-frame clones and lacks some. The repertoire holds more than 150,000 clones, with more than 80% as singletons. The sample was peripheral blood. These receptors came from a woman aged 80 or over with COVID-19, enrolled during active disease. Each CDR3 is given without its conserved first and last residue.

CDR3aa: ASNGGTGQRGEQY
v_gene: TRBV2

CDR3aa: ASSLEHSTDTQY
v_gene: TRBV5-1

CDR3aa: ASSVTGYTGELF
v_gene: TRBV28

CDR3aa: ASSYRQGEEAF
v_gene: TRBV2

CDR3aa: AWNRGGGYT
v_gene: TRBV30

CDR3aa: ASSWGTGAGNTIY
v_gene: TRBV6-5

CDR3aa: ASSRPLGETQY
v_gene: TRBV7-9

CDR3aa: ASSTDIAWNTEAF
v_gene: TRBV19

CDR3aa: ASSGHVLDYGYT
v_gene: TRBV6-2/TRBV6-3

CDR3aa: ASSLWGRVDTEAF
v_gene: TRBV7-9

CDR3aa: ASSIGQGGEKLF
v_gene: TRBV5-1

CDR3aa: ASTGAGTQY
v_gene: TRBV6-5

CDR3aa: ASLDRNTGELF
v_gene: TRBV28

CDR3aa: ASSPPLGGGTGELF
v_gene: TRBV18

CDR3aa: ASRDRVNEKLF
v_gene: TRBV12-3/TRBV12-4

CDR3aa: ATTGGQETQY
v_gene: TRBV2

CDR3aa: ASSPRTSGGVYEQY
v_gene: TRBV9

CDR3aa: ASSQDWQAGGYT
v_gene: TRBV4-3

CDR3aa: ASSLTGGSYEQY
v_gene: TRBV27

CDR3aa: ASSLGGRSETQY
v_gene: TRBV28

CDR3aa: ASSQDLLAGGEQY
v_gene: TRBV14

CDR3aa: ASSILAGAYNEQF
v_gene: TRBV28

CDR3aa: SAGHSYEQY
v_gene: TRBV20-1

CDR3aa: ASSLYPGEPGNTIY
v_gene: TRBV5-6

CDR3aa: ASSGQGIHEQY
v_gene: TRBV4-1

CDR3aa: ASFYRTGPSGNTIY
v_gene: TRBV6-6

CDR3aa: ASSAPIGQGRRELF
v_gene: TRBV9

CDR3aa: ASSQVVRGVGAKNIQY
v_gene: TRBV4-3

CDR3aa: ASSESRLTTNEKLF
v_gene: TRBV10-2

CDR3aa: ASSARDIRPNYGYT
v_gene: TRBV11-2

CDR3aa: ASSDGGRQPQH
v_gene: TRBV6-2/TRBV6-3

CDR3aa: ASGSGGQETQY
v_gene: TRBV2

CDR3aa: ASSYGTGNYGYT
v_gene: TRBV6-2/TRBV6-3

CDR3aa: ASSTRGRDTEAF
v_gene: TRBV5-1

CDR3aa: ASSYRSGGYT
v_gene: TRBV6-2/TRBV6-3

CDR3aa: TSSQRGGSSYEQY
v_gene: TRBV1

CDR3aa: ASSVDRGVGEQY
v_gene: TRBV5-1

CDR3aa: ASSGQGGGETQY
v_gene: TRBV5-1